This T cell receptor beta chain was found in a study of cytomegalovirus exposure and HLA in healthy donors. Study outcomes and limitations: HLA allele associations emerged for roughly 16,000 TCR beta sequences in a later analysis, at 0.05 false discovery rate. Roughly uniform depth of sequencing across donors was assumed in presence/absence analyses. According to the study, around 180 TCR beta chains were cytomegalovirus-associated.

The CDR3 consists of 15 residues. Germline loops: CDR1 SGHTA, CDR2 FQGNSA. J was trimmed by 2 bases and V by 7 bases; bases with no gene match: 9. This clone was observed a few times. What it binds is not known. PCR was performed using 60 Vbeta and 13 Jbeta primers. Only in-frame clones appear in the TCRdb table, and some are missing; sequencing was by immunoSEQ multiplex PCR. The table records roughly 130,000 clones, around 80% of them present only once. Healthy bone marrow donors made up the donor group. This receptor was taken from a middle-aged man in good health and CMV-seronegative. Sequenced material: PBMCs. The rearrangement uses TRBV7-2 and TRBJ2-5; 8 bases align to TRBD1. CDR3 residues: CASNRGQGQQETQYF. CDR3 DNA sequence: TGTGCCAGCAATAGAGGACAGGGCCAACAAGAGACCCAGTACTTC.